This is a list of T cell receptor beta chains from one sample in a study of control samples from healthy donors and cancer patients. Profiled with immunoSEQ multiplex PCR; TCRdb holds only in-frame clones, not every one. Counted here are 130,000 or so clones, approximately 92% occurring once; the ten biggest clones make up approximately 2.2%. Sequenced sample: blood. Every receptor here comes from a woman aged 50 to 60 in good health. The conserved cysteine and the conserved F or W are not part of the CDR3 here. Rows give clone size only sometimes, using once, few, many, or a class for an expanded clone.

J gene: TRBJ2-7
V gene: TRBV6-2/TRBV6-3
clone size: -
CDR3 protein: ASSYAGPSPKNYEQY

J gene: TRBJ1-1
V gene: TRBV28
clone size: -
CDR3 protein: ASSLDQGVAEAF

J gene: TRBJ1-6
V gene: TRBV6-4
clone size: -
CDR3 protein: ASSEFGGNSPLH

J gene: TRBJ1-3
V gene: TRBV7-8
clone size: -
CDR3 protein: ASRQGGTTGNTIY

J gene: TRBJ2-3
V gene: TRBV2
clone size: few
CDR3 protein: ASSGSASGALRADTQY

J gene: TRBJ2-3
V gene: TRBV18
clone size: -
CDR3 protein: ASSPYSDTQY

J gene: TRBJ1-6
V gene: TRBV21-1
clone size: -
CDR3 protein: ASSQWRKFTLH

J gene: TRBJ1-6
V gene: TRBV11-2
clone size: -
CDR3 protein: ASSRDNSPLH

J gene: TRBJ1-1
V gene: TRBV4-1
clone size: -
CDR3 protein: ASSYRGTGVMNTEAF

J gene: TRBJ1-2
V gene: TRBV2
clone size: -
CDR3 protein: ATGGTGATGYT

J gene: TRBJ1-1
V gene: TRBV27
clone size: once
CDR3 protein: ASSLLGTKNTEAF

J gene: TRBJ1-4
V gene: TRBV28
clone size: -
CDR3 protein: ASSPRVTDPFGKLF

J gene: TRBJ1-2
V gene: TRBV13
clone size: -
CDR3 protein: ASSPRLANYGYT

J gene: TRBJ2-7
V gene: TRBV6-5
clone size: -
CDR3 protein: ASTGTVYSSYEQY

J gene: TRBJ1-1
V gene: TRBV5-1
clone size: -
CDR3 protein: ASSKDTRNTEAF

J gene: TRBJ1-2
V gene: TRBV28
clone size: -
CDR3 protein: ASSYPRQGSGHGYT

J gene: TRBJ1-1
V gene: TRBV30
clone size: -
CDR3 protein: AWTGGGTEAF

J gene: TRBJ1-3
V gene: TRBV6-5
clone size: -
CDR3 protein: ASSPQGRNTIY

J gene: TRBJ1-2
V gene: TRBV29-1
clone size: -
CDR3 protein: SVPGQQTYGYT

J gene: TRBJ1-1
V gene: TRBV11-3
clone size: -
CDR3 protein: ASSPSGAGTEAF

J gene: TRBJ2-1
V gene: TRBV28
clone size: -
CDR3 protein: ASSHLADTYNEQF

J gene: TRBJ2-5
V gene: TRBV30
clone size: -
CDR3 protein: AWSEGRLYQETQY

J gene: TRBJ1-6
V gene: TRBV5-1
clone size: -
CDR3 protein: ASSLDAGSNSPLH

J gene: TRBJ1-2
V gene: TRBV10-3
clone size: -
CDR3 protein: AIRESGAGADYT

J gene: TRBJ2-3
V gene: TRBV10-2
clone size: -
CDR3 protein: ASSELRGRTRQY

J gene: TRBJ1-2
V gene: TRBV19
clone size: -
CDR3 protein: ASSDGYDYT

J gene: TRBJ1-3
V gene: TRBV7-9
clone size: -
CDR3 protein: ASSASVELKGNTIY

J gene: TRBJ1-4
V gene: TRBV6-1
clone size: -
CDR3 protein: ASSEFQSEKLF

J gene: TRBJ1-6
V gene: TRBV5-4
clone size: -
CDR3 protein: ASSLDSSYNSPLH

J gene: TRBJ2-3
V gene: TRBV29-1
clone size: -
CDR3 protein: SVEDTPGGTDTQY

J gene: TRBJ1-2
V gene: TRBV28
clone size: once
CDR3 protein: ASSFRGAGYT

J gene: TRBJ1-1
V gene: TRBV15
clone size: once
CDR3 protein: ATSIYTNGAEAF

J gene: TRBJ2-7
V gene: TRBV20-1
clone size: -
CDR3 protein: SAGREQY

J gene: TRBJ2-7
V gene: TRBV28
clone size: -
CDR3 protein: ASSLLTLNLRVRGEQY

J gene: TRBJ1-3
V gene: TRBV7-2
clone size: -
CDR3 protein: ASSWTGGFGNTIY

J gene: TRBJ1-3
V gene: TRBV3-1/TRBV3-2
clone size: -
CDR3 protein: ASSQGTGGYSIY

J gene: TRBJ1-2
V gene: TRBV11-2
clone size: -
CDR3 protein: ASSLDGGSYGYT

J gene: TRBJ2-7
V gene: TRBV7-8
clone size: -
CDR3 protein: ASSPGGTTSYEQY

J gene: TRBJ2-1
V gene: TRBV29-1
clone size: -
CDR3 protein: STEPQYNEQF

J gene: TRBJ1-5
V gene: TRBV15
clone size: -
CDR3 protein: ATSRDQWTGNDNQPQH

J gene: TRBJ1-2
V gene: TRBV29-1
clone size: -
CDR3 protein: SADRGPYGYT

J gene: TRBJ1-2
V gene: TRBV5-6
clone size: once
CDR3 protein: ASSLAGSRDIYGYT

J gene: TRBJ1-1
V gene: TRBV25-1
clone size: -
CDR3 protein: ASSGSMNTEAF

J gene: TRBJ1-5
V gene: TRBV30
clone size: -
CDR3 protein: ACRIQGRGNQPQH